This TCR beta chain was observed in a study of cytomegalovirus exposure and HLA in healthy donors. Only in-frame clones appear in the TCRdb table, and some are missing; sequencing was by immunoSEQ multiplex PCR. Here the sample spans roughly 150,000 clones, 85% being singletons. CDR3 size: 14 residues. The germline gives CDR1 MNHEY, CDR2 SVGAGI. V lost 4 bases, J lost 2 bases, and 11 bases lay in between. The receptor was derived from a man aged 25 to 40 in good health and CMV-seropositive. The rearrangement links TRBV6-5 to TRBJ1-2; tentative D call: TRBD1 (6 bases). The material sequenced was PBMCs. The DNA for the CDR3 is TGTGCCAGCAGTTCGGGACACGCGAACTATGGCTACACCTTC. Its protein product is CASSSGHANYGYTF.